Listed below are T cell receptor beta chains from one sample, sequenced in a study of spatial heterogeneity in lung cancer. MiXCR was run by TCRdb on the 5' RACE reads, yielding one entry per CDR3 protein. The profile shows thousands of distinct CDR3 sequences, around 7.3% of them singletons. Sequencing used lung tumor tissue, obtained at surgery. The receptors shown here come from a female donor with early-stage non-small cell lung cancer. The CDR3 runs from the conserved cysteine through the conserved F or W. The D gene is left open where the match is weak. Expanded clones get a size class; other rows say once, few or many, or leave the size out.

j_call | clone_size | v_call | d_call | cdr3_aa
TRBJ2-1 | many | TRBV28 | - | CASSERYEQFF
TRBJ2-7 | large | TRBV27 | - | CASSHFRGYEQYF
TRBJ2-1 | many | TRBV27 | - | CATSPRGIPSYNEQFF
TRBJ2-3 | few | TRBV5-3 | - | CARSLRGPGRSSTDTQYF
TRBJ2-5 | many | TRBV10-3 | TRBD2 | CAIGGEQETQYF
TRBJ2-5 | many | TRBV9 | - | CASSLSGVEETQYF
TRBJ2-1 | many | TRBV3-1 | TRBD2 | CASSQVRRGGQNEQFF
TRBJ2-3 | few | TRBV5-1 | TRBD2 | CASSSVSGAYTDTQYF
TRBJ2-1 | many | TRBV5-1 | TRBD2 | CASSMEGLGNNEQFF
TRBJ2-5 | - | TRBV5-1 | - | CASSPRTTGETQYF
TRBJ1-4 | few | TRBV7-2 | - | CASSLAGGTNEKLFF
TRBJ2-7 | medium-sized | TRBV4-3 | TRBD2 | CASSQEAGGHYEQYF
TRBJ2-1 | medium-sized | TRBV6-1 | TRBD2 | CASGKGLAGGDNEQFF
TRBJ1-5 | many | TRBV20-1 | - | CSARRPGRVSQPQHF
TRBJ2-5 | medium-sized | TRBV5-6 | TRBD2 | CASSPILAGVQETQYF
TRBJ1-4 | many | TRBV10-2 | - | CASSRARNEKLFF
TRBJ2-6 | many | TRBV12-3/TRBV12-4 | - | CASSLRGAGANVLTF
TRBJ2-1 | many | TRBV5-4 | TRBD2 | CASSFSGSGHEQFF
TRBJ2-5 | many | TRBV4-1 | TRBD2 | CASSRTSGGAEETQYF
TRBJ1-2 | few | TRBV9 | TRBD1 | CASSGHTGGSFGYTF
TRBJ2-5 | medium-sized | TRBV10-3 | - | CAISESGAIGETQYF
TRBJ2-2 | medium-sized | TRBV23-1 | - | CASSFSSDRNTGELFF
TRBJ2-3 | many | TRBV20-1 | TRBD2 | CSAKTSGGTDTQYF
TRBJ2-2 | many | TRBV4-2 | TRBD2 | CASNGGGAGELFF